Presented here are 22 T cell receptor beta chains from one specimen sequenced in a study of T cells in Graves' hyperthyroidism and ophthalmopathy. Amplified TCR beta CDR3 regions derived from RNA transcripts. In the first-round RT-PCR of the TCR CDR3, the HTBI primer set was used. TCRdb itself ran the multiplex PCR reads through MiXCR, one entry per CDR3 protein. The table has approximately 720,000 distinct CDR3 sequences, approximately 19% seen once. Sequenced: blood. The receptor source for this set is a woman in her forties or fifties with Graves' hyperthyroidism that later progressed to Graves' ophthalmopathy.

This clonotype was observed a few times. The chain employs TRBV20-1 and TRBJ1-1; D is unclear. The length of the CDR3 is 15 residues. The germline V and J ends were trimmed by 5 bases and 0 bases, with 16 bases remaining between them. Germline V gene sequence: CDR1 DFQATT, CDR2 SNEGSKA (reference sequence). CDR3 sequence (DNA): TGCAGTGCTCCGCCCTGGGGAAAAATGAACACTGAAGCTTTCTTT. The encoded protein is CSAPPWGKMNTEAFF.

The chain employs TRBV20-1 and TRBJ2-7; D call uncertain. The ends were cut back, 4 bases at V and 1 base at J, with 11 bases in the middle. Germline CDR1 and CDR2: DFQATT and SNEGSKA (reference sequence). The CDR3 is made up of 13 amino acids. Here the CDR3 DNA reads TGCAGTGCTAATCCCGGGCCGTCCTACGAGCAGTACTTC. Residues: CSANPGPSYEQYF.

The chain carries TRBV10-3 and TRBJ2-7, with 7 bases identical to TRBD2. In germline, CDR1 is ENHRY, CDR2 SYGVKD. The CDR3 covers 11 residues. Germline trimming cut 9 bases from V and 6 bases from J; bases unmatched to any gene: 5. The DNA for the CDR3 is TGTGCCATGGGGGGAGGGTTCGAGCAGTACTTC. Encoded protein: CAMGGGFEQYF.

This clonotype was detected ten times or more. The genes are TRBV5-6 and TRBJ1-2; D is possibly TRBD1 (5 bases). Deletions cut 3 bases from V and 6 bases from J, with 18 bases between. This CDR3 spans 15 amino acids. Germline values: CDR1 SGHDT, CDR2 YYEEEE. The chain's CDR3 is CASSSDETVGDGYTF. CDR3 bases: TGTGCCAGCAGCTCCGATGAGACAGTAGGCGATGGCTACACCTTC.

The V gene is TRBV2, the J gene TRBJ2-3, with 9 positions matching TRBD2. The CDR3 covers 18 residues. The germline V gene has CDR1 SNHLY and CDR2 FYNNEI. Trimming cost V 5 bases and J 1 base; bases outside gene matches: 13. The CDR3 is CASSLREGAGGGTDTQYF. CDR3 nucleotide sequence: TGTGCCAGCAGTCTGCGGGAGGGGGCAGGCGGCGGCACAGATACGCAGTATTTT. The full variable domain, rest sourced from reference TRBV2 and TRBJ2-3, is EPEVTQTPSHQVTQMGQEVILRCVPISNHLYFYWYRQILGQKVEFLVSFYNNEISEKSEIFDDQFSVERPDGSNFTLKIRSTKLEDSAMYFCASSLREGAGGGTDTQYFGPGTRLTVL.

The sample holds a few counts of this clonotype. V is TRBV6-1 and J is TRBJ2-5, with a tentative D call TRBD1 (5 bases). Germline values: CDR1 MNHNS, CDR2 SASEGT. This CDR3 is built from 17 residues. V dropped 1 base and J dropped 1 base, with 16 bases sitting between them. CDR3 nucleotide sequence: TGTGCCAGCAGTGAAGAAGTCGTGGGGCCAGCCCAAGAGACCCAGTACTTC. Translating gives CASSEEVVGPAQETQYF.

This clonotype was seen many times. The rearrangement links TRBV2 to TRBJ1-4; D is possibly TRBD1 (5 bases). This CDR3 has 15 residues. V was pared by 7 bases and J by 4 bases, with 16 bases between. Germline V gene sequence: CDR1 SNHLY, CDR2 FYNNEI. The CDR3 loop is CASNNQGVVNEKLFF. DNA for the CDR3: TGTGCCAGCAACAACCAAGGGGTTGTTAATGAAAAACTGTTTTTT.

The chain is built from TRBV6-1 and TRBJ1-2; 7 positions match TRBD1. The V gene end was trimmed by 2 bases and the J gene end by 6 bases; junction bases not matched to a gene: 6. Germline V lookup: CDR1 MNHNS, CDR2 SASEGT. The CDR3 has 14 residues. CDR3 DNA sequence: TGTGCCAGCAGTGAACTTAATACAGGGGATGGCTACACCTTC. Its protein is CASSELNTGDGYTF.

The chain combines TRBV29-1 with TRBJ2-2, with D perhaps matching TRBD1 or TRBD2 (6 bases each). With 6 bases removed from V and 4 bases from J, the gap between germline ends came to 15 bases. CDR3 length equals 14 residues. The germline CDR1 and CDR2 sequences are SQVTM and ANQGSEA. Here the CDR3 DNA reads TGCAGCGTCCGCATACAGGGAGGCACCGGGGAGCTGTTTTTT. It specifies CSVRIQGGTGELFF.

This clonotype has a count of ten or more. The CDR3, as DNA: TGTGCCTGGAGCGACTTAGGGACAGGGCCAGATACGCAGTATTTT. Translation: CAWSDLGTGPDTQYF. The chain has TRBV30 and TRBJ2-3, with 9 bases matching TRBD1. Germline V gene data show CDR1 as GTSNPN and CDR2 as SVGIG (reference sequence). V dropped 3 bases and J dropped 4; count of bases not matched to a gene: 8. CDR3 length equals 15 residues.

Worth noting for this clonotype: A clone one base away is much larger, so this may be a read error. This chain links TRBV6-6 with TRBJ1-1, with 8 bases that match TRBD1. The CDR3 extends over 17 amino acids. CDR1 and CDR2 from the germline V gene are MNHNY and SVGAGI (reference sequence). CDR3 in amino acids: CASSYSWGQDLNTEALF. As DNA, the CDR3 is TGTGCCAGCAGTTACTCTTGGGGACAGGACCTGAACACTGAAGCTCTCTTT.

The table lists this clonotype with many counts. V is TRBV18 and J is TRBJ2-1; 9 nucleotides match TRBD2. The germline V gene has CDR1 KGHSH and CDR2 LQKENI. The trim removed 0 bases at V and 4 bases at J, leaving 10 bases unmatched. The CDR3 is made up of 18 amino acids. The CDR3 reads CASSPPVGSGGYYNEQFF. The CDR3 nucleotides are TGTGCCAGCTCACCACCGGTCGGTAGCGGGGGATATTACAATGAGCAGTTCTTC.

This clonotype occurred a few times. In DNA, the CDR3 is TGTGCCAGCACGGGACAGGAATACAATGAGCAGTTCTTC. Amino acids: CASTGQEYNEQFF. The genes are TRBV12-3 or TRBV12-4 and TRBJ2-1; 8 bases line up with TRBD1. V was clipped by 7 bases and J by 4 bases; unmatched bases: 3. CDR3 length equals 13 residues.

This clonotype has ten or more counts. The J gene is TRBJ2-7, the V gene TRBV20-1, with 8 bases that match TRBD1. Germline V gives CDR1 DFQATT, CDR2 SNEGSKA (reference sequence). The CDR3 covers 16 residues. Germline trimming cut 3 bases from V and 5 bases from J; bases unmatched to any gene: 15. CDR3 in amino acids: CSASHSGTGGRDEQYF. The CDR3 region has the DNA TGCAGTGCTAGTCACTCAGGAACAGGGGGGCGCGACGAGCAGTACTTC.

The chain couples TRBV11-1 to TRBJ1-6; D not certain. V lost 5 bases and J 14 bases, leaving 16 bases between the germline ends. Germline CDR1 is SGHAT and CDR2 is FQDESV (reference sequence). This CDR3 spans 13 amino acids. In DNA, the CDR3 is TGTGCCAGCAGCCAAGGACGGACGGGGTCCCTCCACTTT. As protein: CASSQGRTGSLHF.

This CDR3 reads CASSARETPNRINGYTF. The DNA for the CDR3 is TGTGCCAGCAGCGCGCGTGAGACACCGAACCGGATAAATGGCTACACCTTC. The chain has TRBV7-9 and TRBJ1-2; D is uncertain. This CDR3 has 17 amino acids. V was shortened by 5 bases and J by 6 bases, with 25 bases between the two germline ends. CDR1 and CDR2 from the germline V gene are SEHNR and FQNEAQ (reference sequence).

This clonotype was recorded a few times. The V gene is TRBV9, the J gene TRBJ2-2, with 7 bases that match TRBD1. Trimming took 3 bases from V and 1 from J; bases not matched to a gene: 3. The CDR3 is 15 amino acids. The germline V gene has CDR1 SGDLS and CDR2 YYNGEE. CDR3 DNA sequence: TGTGCCAGCAGCGGACAGGGTTTGAACACCGGGGAGCTGTTTTTT. Protein product: CASSGQGLNTGELFF.

The chain couples TRBV27 to TRBJ2-1; D could derive from TRBD1 or TRBD2 (5 bases each). V lost 6 bases and J lost 9, with 24 bases in between. This CDR3 contains 16 residues. The germline CDR1 and CDR2 sequences are MNHEY and SMNVEV (reference sequence). CDR3 residues: CASSPLLFGTHIEQFF. DNA of the CDR3: TGTGCCAGCAGCCCCCTTTTGTTCGGGACCCACATTGAGCAGTTCTTC.

There are many counts of this clonotype. V is TRBV6-6 and J is TRBJ1-6; 7 bases are a match to TRBD1. The germline V gene encodes CDR1 MNHNY and CDR2 SVGAGI (reference sequence). CDR3 length: 16 amino acids. The ends lost 2 bases at V and 7 bases at J; junction bases unmatched: 8. CDR3 sequence: CASSYTIPRGNSPLHF. The CDR3 DNA sequence: TGTGCCAGCAGTTACACCATCCCCAGGGGGAATTCACCCCTCCACTTT.

The table lists this clonotype with many counts. The chain joins TRBV28 to TRBJ2-1; 9 bases map to TRBD2. Germline values: CDR1 MDHEN, CDR2 SYDVKM. The V segment lost 6 bases and the J segment 4 bases; nucleotides outside the gene matches: 7. This CDR3 spans 15 amino acids. CDR3 DNA sequence: TGTGCCAGCAGCCAGGGACTAGCCTCGTACAATGAGCAGTTCTTC. Translation: CASSQGLASYNEQFF.

In its sample, this clonotype was seen a few times. V and J are TRBV3-1 and TRBJ2-2, with TRBD2 matching over 14 bases. The germline V gene has CDR1 LGHDT and CDR2 YNNKEL (reference sequence). This CDR3 contains 16 residues. Trimming took 4 bases from V and 7 from J; bases not matched to a gene: 5. DNA for the CDR3: TGTGCCAGCAGCCCGGGACTAGCGGGGGATGGCGGGGAGCTGTTTTTT. It yields the protein CASSPGLAGDGGELFF.

The genes are TRBV20-1 and TRBJ2-2, with a weak D call TRBD1 (6 bases). Germline CDR1 and CDR2: DFQATT and SNEGSKA (reference sequence). Trimming pared 7 bases from V and 1 base from J, leaving 10 bases between. This CDR3 is 13 amino acids long. CDR3 bases: TGCAGTGTACCGGGACAGAACACCGGGGAGCTGTTTTTT. It encodes CSVPGQNTGELFF.